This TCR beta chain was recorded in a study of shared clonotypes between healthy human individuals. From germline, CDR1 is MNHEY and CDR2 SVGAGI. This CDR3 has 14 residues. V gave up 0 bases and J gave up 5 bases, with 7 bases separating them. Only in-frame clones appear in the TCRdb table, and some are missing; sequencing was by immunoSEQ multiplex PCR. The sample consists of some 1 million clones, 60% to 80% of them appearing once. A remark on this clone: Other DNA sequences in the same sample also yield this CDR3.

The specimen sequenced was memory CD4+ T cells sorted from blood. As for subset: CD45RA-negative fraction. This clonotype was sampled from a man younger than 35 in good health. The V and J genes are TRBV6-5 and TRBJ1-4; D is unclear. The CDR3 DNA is TGTGCCAGCAGTTACTCCGGGAGCAATGAAAAACTGTTTTTT. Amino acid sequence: CASSYSGSNEKLFF.